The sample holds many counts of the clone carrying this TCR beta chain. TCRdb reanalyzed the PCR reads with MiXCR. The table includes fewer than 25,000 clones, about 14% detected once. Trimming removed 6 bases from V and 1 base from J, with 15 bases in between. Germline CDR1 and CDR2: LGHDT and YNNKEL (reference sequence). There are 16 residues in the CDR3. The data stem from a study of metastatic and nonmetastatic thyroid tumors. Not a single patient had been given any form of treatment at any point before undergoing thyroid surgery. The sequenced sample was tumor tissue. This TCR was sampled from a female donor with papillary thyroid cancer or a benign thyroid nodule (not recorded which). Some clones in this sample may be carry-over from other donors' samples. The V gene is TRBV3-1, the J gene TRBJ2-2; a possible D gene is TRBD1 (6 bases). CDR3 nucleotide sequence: TGTGCCAGCAGACCTAGGGGGACGGGGAACACCGGGGAGCTGTTTTTT. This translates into CASRPRGTGNTGELFF.